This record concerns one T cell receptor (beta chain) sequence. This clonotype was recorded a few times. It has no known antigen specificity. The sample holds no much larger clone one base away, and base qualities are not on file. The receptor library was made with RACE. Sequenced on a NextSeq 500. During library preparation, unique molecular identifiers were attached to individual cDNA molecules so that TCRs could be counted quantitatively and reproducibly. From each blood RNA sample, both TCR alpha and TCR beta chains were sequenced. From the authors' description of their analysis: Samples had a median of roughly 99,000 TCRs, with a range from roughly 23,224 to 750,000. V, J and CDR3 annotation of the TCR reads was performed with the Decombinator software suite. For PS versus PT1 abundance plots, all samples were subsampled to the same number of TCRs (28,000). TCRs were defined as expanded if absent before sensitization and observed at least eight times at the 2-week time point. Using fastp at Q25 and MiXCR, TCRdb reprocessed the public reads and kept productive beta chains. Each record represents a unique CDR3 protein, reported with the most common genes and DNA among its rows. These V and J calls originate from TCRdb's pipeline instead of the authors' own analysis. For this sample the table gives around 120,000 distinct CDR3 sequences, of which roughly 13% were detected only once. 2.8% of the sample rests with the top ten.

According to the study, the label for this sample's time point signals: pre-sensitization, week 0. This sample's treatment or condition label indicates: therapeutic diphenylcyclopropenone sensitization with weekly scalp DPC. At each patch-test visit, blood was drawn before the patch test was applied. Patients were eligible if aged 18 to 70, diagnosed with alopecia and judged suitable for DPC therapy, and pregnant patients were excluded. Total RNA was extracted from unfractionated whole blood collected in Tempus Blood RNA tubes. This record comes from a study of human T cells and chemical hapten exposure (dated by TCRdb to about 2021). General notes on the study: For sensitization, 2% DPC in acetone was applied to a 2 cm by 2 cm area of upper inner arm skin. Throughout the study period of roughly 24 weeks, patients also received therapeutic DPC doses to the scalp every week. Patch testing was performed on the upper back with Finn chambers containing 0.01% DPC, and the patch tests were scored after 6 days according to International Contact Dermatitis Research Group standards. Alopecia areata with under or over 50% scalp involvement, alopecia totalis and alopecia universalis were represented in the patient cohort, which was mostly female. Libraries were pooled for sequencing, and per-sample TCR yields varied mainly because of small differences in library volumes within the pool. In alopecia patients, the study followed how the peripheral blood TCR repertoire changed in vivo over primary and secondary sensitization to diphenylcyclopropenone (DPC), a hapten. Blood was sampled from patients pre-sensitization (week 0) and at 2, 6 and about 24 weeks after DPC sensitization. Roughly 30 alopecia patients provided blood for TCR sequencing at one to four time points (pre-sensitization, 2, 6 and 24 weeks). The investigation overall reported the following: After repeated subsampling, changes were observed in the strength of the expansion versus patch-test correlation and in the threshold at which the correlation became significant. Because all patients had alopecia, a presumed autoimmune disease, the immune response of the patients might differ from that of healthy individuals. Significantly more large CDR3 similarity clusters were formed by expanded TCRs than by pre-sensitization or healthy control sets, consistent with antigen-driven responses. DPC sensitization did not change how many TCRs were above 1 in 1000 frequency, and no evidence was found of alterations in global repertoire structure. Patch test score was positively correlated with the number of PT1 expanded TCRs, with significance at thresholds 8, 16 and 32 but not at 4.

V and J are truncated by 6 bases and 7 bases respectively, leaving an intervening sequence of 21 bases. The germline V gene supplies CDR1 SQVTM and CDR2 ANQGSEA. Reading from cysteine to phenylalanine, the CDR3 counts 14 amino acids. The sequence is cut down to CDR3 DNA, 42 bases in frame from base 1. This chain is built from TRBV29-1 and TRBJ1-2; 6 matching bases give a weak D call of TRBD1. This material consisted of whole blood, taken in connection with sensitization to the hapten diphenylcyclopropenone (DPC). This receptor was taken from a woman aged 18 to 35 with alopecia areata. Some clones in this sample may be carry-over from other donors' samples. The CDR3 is CSVTPRQALGGYTF. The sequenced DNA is TGCAGCGTGACACCCAGACAGGCCCTAGGTGGCTACACCTTC.